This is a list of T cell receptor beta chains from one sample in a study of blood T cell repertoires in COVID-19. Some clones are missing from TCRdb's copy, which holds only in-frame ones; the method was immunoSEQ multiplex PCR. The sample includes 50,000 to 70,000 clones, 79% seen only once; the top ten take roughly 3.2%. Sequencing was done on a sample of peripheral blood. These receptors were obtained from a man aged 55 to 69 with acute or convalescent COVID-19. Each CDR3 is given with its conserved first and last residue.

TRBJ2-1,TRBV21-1,CASSQGLASYNEQFF
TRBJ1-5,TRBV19,CASNPTGEDQPQHF
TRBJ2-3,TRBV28,CASRKPGQGSRNTQYF
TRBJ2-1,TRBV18,CASSPSRGLDDEQFF
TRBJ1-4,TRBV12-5,CASGPGQLENEKLFF
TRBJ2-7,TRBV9,CASSAQGVGEQYF
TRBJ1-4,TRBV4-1,CASKPRDTSTNEKLFF
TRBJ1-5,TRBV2,CASADRGTFQPQHF
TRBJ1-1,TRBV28,CASRYDVGEAFF
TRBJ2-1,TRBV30,CAWSHGLGGNNEQFF
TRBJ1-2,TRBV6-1,CASSEIGESSYGYTF
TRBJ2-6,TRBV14,CASSQGLLGSSGANVLTF
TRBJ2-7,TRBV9,CASSQGGQVSYEQYF